This entry is about one T cell receptor beta chain. The V segment lost 3 bases and the J segment 8 bases; nucleotides outside the gene matches: 7. There are 14 residues in the CDR3. CDR1 is MDHEN and CDR2 is SYDVKM in the germline V gene. This entry comes from a study of blood T cell repertoires in COVID-19. TCRdb's table, derived via immunoSEQ multiplex PCR, lists solely in-frame clones and lacks some. The sample shows 150,000 or so clones, roughly 84% of them seen only once. Participants spanned ages roughly 18 to 90 years and resided in roughly 26 US areas. The chain has TRBV28 and TRBJ1-1; 9 nucleotides align to TRBD1. This receptor was taken from a woman aged 55-75 years who had recovered from COVID-19. The specimen sequenced was PBMCs or T cells enriched from blood (not recorded which). The CDR3 reads CASSFYGTGSEAFF. The CDR3 DNA reads as TGTGCCAGCAGTTTTTATGGGACAGGGTCCGAAGCTTTCTTT. The full variable domain, its missing parts supplied by reference TRBV28 and TRBJ1-1, is DVKVTQSSRYLVKRTGEKVFLECVQDMDHENMFWYRQDPGLGLRLIYFSYDVKMKEKGDIPEGYSVSREKKERFSLILESASTNQTSMYLCASSFYGTGSEAFFGQGTRLTVV.